The sequence of this T cell receptor (beta chain) was determined in a study of early T cells in non-severe SARS-CoV-2 infection. V shed 0 bases and J shed 13 bases, with 10 bases lying between them. This CDR3 comprises 12 residues. Germline values: CDR1 SEHNR, CDR2 FQNEAQ (reference sequence). TCRdb passed the 5' RACE reads through MiXCR, listing each CDR3 protein once. Among 60,000 or so distinct CDR3 sequences listed, about an eighth were seen once. Sequenced: whole blood. This sequence originates from an adult who was a healthcare worker with PCR-confirmed SARS-CoV-2 infection or an uninfected control (not recorded which). This chain links TRBV7-9 with TRBJ2-1; maybe TRBD2 (7 bases). The CDR3 protein is CASSLAGGPQFF. CDR3 nucleotides: TGTGCCAGCAGCTTAGCGGGGGGGCCCCAGTTCTTC.